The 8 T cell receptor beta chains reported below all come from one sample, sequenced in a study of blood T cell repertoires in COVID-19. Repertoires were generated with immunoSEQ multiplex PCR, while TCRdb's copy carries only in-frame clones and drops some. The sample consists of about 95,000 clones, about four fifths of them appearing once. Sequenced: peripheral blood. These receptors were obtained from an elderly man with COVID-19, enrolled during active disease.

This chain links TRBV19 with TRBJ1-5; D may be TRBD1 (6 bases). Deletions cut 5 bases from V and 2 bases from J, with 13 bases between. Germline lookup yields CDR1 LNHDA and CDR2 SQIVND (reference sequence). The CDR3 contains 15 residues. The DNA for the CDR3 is TGTGCCAGTAGTGCCCAACAGGGCGGCAATCAGCCCCAGCATTTT. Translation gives CASSAQQGGNQPQHF.

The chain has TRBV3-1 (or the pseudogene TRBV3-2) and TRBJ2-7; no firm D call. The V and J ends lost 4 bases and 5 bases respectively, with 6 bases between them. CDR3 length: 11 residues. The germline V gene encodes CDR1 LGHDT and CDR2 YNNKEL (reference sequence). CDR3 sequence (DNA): TGTGCCAGCAGCCGCGGAGACGAGCAGTACTTC. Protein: CASSRGDEQYF.

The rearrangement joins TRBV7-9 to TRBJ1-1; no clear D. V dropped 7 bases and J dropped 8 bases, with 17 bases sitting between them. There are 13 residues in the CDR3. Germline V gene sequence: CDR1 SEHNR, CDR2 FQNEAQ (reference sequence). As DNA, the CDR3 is TGTGCCAGCAATTTTTACCCCGCACAAGAAGCTTTCTTT. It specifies CASNFYPAQEAFF.

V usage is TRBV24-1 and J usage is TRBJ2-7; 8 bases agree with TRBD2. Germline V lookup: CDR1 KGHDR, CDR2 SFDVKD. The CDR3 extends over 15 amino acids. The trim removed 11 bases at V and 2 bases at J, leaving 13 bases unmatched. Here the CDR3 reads CANARQREPPYEQYF. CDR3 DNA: TGTGCCAACGCGAGACAGCGGGAGCCCCCCTACGAGCAGTACTTC.

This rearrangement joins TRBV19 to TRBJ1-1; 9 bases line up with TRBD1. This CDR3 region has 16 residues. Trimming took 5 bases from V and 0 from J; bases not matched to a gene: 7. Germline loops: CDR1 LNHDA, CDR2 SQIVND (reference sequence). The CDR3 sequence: CASSPKDRGLNTEAFF. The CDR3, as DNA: TGTGCCAGTAGTCCTAAGGACAGGGGCTTGAACACTGAAGCTTTCTTT.

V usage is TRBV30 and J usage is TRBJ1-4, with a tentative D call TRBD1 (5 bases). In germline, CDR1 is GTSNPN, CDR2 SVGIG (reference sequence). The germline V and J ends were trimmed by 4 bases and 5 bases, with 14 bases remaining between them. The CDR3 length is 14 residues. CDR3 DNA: TGTGCCTGGACCTCGGGGAGGGGCAATGAAAAACTGTTTTTT. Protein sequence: CAWTSGRGNEKLFF.

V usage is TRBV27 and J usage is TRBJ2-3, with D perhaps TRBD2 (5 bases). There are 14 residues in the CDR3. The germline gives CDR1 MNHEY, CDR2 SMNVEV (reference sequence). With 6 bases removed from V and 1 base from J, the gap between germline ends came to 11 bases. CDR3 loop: CASSPAGGTDTQYF. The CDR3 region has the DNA TGTGCCAGCAGCCCCGCCGGGGGCACAGATACGCAGTATTTT.

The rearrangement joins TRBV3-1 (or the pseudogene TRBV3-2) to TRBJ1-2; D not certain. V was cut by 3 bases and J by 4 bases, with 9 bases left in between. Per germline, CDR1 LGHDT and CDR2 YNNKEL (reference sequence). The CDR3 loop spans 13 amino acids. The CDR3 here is CASSHQPGYGYTF. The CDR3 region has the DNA TGTGCCAGCAGCCATCAACCGGGCTATGGCTACACCTTC.